Sequencing of this TCR beta chain was carried out in a study of response to subunit inactivated influenza vaccine. Using its own MiXCR run on the RT-PCR reads, TCRdb lists one record per CDR3 protein. The table records about 520,000 distinct CDR3 sequences, roughly 7.9% of them present only once. Comment on this clonotype: What it binds is unknown.

V lost 2 bases, J lost 4 bases, and 2 bases stayed unmatched. This CDR3 spans 13 amino acids. In germline, CDR1 is MNHEY, CDR2 SVGAGI. Points from the study as a whole: The authors suggested that few new T cells are recruited per seasonal influenza vaccination.

This sequence originates from a man aged 50 to 69 who received an inactivated influenza vaccine. The rearrangement links TRBV6-5 to TRBJ2-7; 7 bases fit TRBD1. The sample in question was PBMCs from blood, obtained about 23 months after vaccination. The DNA of the CDR3 is TGTGCCAGCAGTTACACCAGGGGGTACGAGCAGTACTTC. Encoded protein: CASSYTRGYEQYF.